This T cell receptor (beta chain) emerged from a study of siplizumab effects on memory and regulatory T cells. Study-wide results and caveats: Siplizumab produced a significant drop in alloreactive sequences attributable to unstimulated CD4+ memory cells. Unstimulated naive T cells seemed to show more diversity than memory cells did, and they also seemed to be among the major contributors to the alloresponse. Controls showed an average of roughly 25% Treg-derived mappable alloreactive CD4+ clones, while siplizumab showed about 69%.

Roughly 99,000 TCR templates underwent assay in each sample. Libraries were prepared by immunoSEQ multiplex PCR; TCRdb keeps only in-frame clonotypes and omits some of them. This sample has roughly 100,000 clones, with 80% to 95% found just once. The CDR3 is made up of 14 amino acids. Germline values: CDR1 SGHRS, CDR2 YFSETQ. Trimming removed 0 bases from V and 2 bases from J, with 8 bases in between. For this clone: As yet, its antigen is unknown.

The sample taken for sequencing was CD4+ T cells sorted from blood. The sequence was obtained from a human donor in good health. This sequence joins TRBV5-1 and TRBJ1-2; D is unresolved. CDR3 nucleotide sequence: TGCGCCAGCAGCTTGGCCGGCTCCAACTATGGCTACACCTTC. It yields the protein CASSLAGSNYGYTF.